One and the same sample provided the 8 T cell receptor beta chains below, sequenced in a study of post-analysis software for immune sequencing data. General study points: A few TRBV segments were significantly more frequent in patients than in controls. TRBV5-6, TRBV5-1 and TRBV20-1 were among these segments.

Incorporated into the TCR beta cDNA libraries were unique molecular identifiers, which served to reduce PCR and sequencing biases. TCRdb called the PCR reads again in MiXCR, with one record for every CDR3 protein. The sample contains hundreds of thousands of distinct CDR3 sequences, around 50% of which appear only once. No antigen is known for these receptors. Sample: blood. Every receptor here comes from a girl aged 5 to 17 with multiple sclerosis.

This clonotype has only a few counts. This chain connects TRBV29-1 to TRBJ1-2, with TRBD1 identical over 8 bases. Germline lookup yields CDR1 SQVTM and CDR2 ANQGSEA. Unmatched junction bases numbered 9, after V lost 4 bases and J lost 8 bases. This CDR3 spans 13 amino acids. The CDR3 DNA is TGCAGCGTTGCGGGACAGGCAGGGCTGGGCTACACCTTC. It codes for CSVAGQAGLGYTF. Full variable domain (rest looked up from reference TRBV29-1 and TRBJ1-2): SAVISQKPSRDICQRGTSLTIQCQVDSQVTMMFWYRQQPGQSLTLIATANQGSEATYESGFVIDKFPISRPNLTFSTLTVSNMSPEDSSIYLCSVAGQAGLGYTFGSGTRLTVV.

This clonotype was recorded a few times. The chain recombines TRBV7-2 with TRBJ2-5; D possibly uses TRBD1 or TRBD2 (5 bases each). Germline V gene sequence: CDR1 SGHTA, CDR2 FQGNSA. Trimming took 4 bases from V and 4 from J, leaving 7 bases between them. The CDR3 sequence is 12 residues long. The CDR3 region is CASSWGRETQYF. As DNA, the CDR3 is TGTGCCAGCAGCTGGGGGAGAGAGACCCAGTACTTC. Based on the CDR3 plus reference TRBV7-2 and TRBJ2-5, the full variable domain is GAGVSQSPSNKVTEKGKDVELRCDPISGHTALYWYRQSLGQGLEFLIYFQGNSAPDKSGLPSDRFSAERTGGSVSTLTIQRTQQEDSAVYLCASSWGRETQYFGPGTRLLVL.

The chain carries TRBV6-5 and TRBJ1-2; 9 nucleotides align to TRBD1. CDR1 MNHEY and CDR2 SVGAGI come from the germline V gene. V trimming: 8 bases; J trimming: 5 bases; junction bases outside the gene matches: 6. CDR3 length equals 13 residues. The CDR3: CASWDRVQYGYTF. The CDR3, as DNA: TGTGCCAGCTGGGACAGGGTGCAGTATGGCTACACCTTC.

This clonotype occurred a few times. The chain links TRBV7-9 to TRBJ2-1, with D perhaps matching TRBD1 (6 bases). Deletions cut 5 bases from V and 5 bases from J, with 16 bases between. CDR3 length: 15 amino acids. Germline values: CDR1 SEHNR, CDR2 FQNEAQ (reference sequence). The DNA for the CDR3 is TGTGCCAGCAGCCGGACCGACAGGCTCAACAATGAGCAGTTCTTC. It is translated as CASSRTDRLNNEQFF.

CDR3 in amino acids: CSVEEQIQGHRSEKLFF. The CDR3, as DNA: TGCAGCGTTGAAGAGCAAATACAGGGGCATAGATCTGAAAAACTGTTTTTT. The chain combines TRBV29-1 with TRBJ1-4; 7 nucleotides line up with TRBD1. CDR3 length: 17 amino acids. Looked up from germline, CDR1 is SQVTM and CDR2 is ANQGSEA. Trimming at V came to 0 bases and at J to 7 bases, leaving 14 bases not matched to a gene.

Concerning this clonotype: Just one base apart from a much larger clone, this may be a read error. The rearrangement links TRBV12-3 or TRBV12-4 to TRBJ2-3, with D maybe TRBD2 (6 bases). The CDR3 has 15 residues. The V and J ends lost 3 bases and 10 bases respectively, with 20 bases between them. The CDR3, as DNA: TGTGCCAGCAGTTTCCGCGGGGTGGGTCAGTATGCGCAGTATTTT. This translates into CASSFRGVGQYAQYF.

This chain links TRBV14 with TRBJ2-7; maybe TRBD1 (5 bases). The CDR3 extends over 16 amino acids. V was trimmed by 4 bases and J by 4 bases, leaving 20 bases between them. Germline assignment: CDR1 SGHDN and CDR2 FVKESK. The CDR3 coding sequence is TGTGCCAGCAGCCGAGAAGGGGCGTTACCTGGGTACGAGCAGTACTTC. This sequence encodes CASSREGALPGYEQYF.

Comments on this clonotype: No conserved phenylalanine or tryptophan is present at the end of the CDR3, so a read error is the likely explanation. The V gene is TRBV20-1, the J gene TRBJ2-5; 8 bases match TRBD1. TRBJ2-7 matches the DNA end more closely, so the J call is doubtful. Germline CDR1 DFQATT, CDR2 SNEGSKA (reference sequence). This CDR3 comprises 15 residues. The CDR3 is CSARLVGQGINEQYC. The CDR3 nucleotides read TGCAGTGCTAGATTAGTAGGACAGGGAATCAACGAGCAGTACTGC.